Below, one T cell receptor beta chain is given with its context. This clone was seen just once. Its antigen target is currently unknown. Per-nucleotide qualities are absent, and no much larger clonotype sits a single base away. This record comes from a study of OX40 agonist ivuxolimab in advanced cancers. Study-level background: Ivuxolimab was a fully human IgG2 agonistic monoclonal antibody targeting the costimulatory receptor OX40 (CD134). The monotherapy dose-escalation portion (N of about 49 patients) of the phase I ivuxolimab trial is reported in the paper. Intravenous ivuxolimab was administered to patients every 2 weeks at six dose levels: 0.01, 0.1, 0.3, 1.5, 3 and 10 mg/kg. Partial responses occurred in three dose-escalation patients: two with cutaneous melanoma and one with hepatocellular carcinoma. A male proportion of about 79% and a mean age of 60 years, ranging from roughly 20 to 80, were recorded for the dose-escalation cohort. The point of sequencing TCRbeta in the periphery was to test whether ivuxolimab changed TCR sequence diversity and drove clonal T-cell expansion. Of the approximately 53 patients in dose escalation, some 20 had hepatocellular carcinoma, about 15 had melanoma, 9 had renal cell carcinoma and 9 had head and neck cancer. Patients were allowed to have had prior anti-PD-1, anti-PD-L1 or anti-CTLA-4 therapy, and around 40% of the dose-escalation patients had previously received checkpoint inhibitors. Overall results and qualifications from the work: The antigen specificity of the peripheral T cells that underwent clonal expansion was not determined. Low levels of normalized T-cell clonal expansion were also seen in some patients who did not respond. After ivuxolimab, CD8+ T cells had more expanded clones than CD4+ T cells on average. At doses of 0.1 to 3.0 mg/kg, clonal expansion of both CD4+ and CD8+ T cells in blood was seen between baseline and week 6. In the 0.1-3.0 mg/kg groups, partial responders were among the patients with the lowest normalized peripheral clonal expansion, particularly in CD8+ T cells.

V loses 5 bases at its end and J loses 6 bases; junction bases beyond the gene matches: 7. The germline V gene supplies CDR1 SGHNT and CDR2 YENEEA. Inclusive of the bounding cysteine and phenylalanine, the CDR3 is 16 residues long. The kept DNA is CDR3 alone, 48 bases in frame from the first base. Patients with autoimmune disease history or receiving systemic immunosuppression were excluded from the trial. Peripheral blood for TCR sequencing was drawn from every dose cohort at baseline, at cycle 4 day 1 and at cycle 7 day 1. The samples were taken from a phase I, first-in-human, multicenter, open-label dose-escalation trial of ivuxolimab. The trial enrolled adults with locally advanced or metastatic head and neck squamous cell, hepatocellular, melanoma or renal cell carcinoma. Before TCR sequencing, CD4+ T cells and CD8+ T cells were sorted from peripheral blood as separate populations. Genomic DNA was extracted from sorted cells for sequencing of the TCRbeta CDR3 region. TCRbeta CDR3 regions were sequenced using the immunoSEQ Assay. Not all clones reach the TCRdb copy of this immuneACCESS table, which keeps in-frame sequences only. Checked studies attribute under half of the gap to unresolved V genes and leave the rest unexplained. For this sample there are about 12,000 clones; over 75% appear just once. The ten largest clones capture roughly 70% of the sample.

The chain links TRBV11-3 with TRBJ2-2; 12 bases in the middle match TRBD1. The receptor was isolated from an adult with an advanced solid tumor such as melanoma, head and neck, liver or kidney cancer. Specimen: CD4+ or CD8+ T cells sorted from blood, collected in a trial of the OX40 agonist ivuxolimab. This receptor has the CDR3 CASSGTGTGGAGELFF. The sequenced DNA: TGTGCCAGCAGCGGAACCGGGACAGGGGGCGCCGGGGAGCTGTTTTTT.